The sequence of this T cell receptor (beta chain) was determined in a study of T cell responses to AZD1222 COVID-19 vaccine. Study-wide background: Second-dose schedules of about 4 or about 12 weeks were combined.

In regard to this clone: No antigen is known for it.

Germline V gene data show CDR1 as GTSNPN and CDR2 as SVGIG (reference sequence). The CDR3 contains 15 residues. V lost 0 bases and J 4 bases, leaving 13 bases between the germline ends. Study-level findings and limits: In all cases, repertoires were sampled only after the peak T cell response. Recipients of AZD1222 seropositive at baseline numbered only 6 or 7. Two AZD1222 administrations were followed by greater Spike-specific TCR breadth and depth.

Data came from immunoSEQ multiplex PCR; TCRdb stores just in-frame clones and leaves some out. The sample has roughly 160,000 clones, less than 95% seen once. The V and J genes are TRBV30 and TRBJ1-5; possible D gene TRBD1, 6 bases. The sequencing here drew on peripheral blood, taken on day 0 of AZD1222 vaccination. The TCR comes from an adult in good health. The CDR3 reads CAWSVYSGANQPQHF. The CDR3 nucleotides read TGTGCCTGGAGTGTGTACTCAGGGGCGAATCAGCCCCAGCATTTT.